The sequence of this TCR beta chain was determined in a study of T-cell memory formation after mild COVID-19. General study findings and limits: Clones contracting over day 15 to 85 were CD4/CD8 balanced, with later expanders leaning CD4+.

5'RACE, which relied on constant-segment primers, yielded TCR alpha and TCR beta cDNA libraries carrying sample barcodes and UMIs. TCRdb reprocessed the 5' RACE reads with MiXCR, giving one entry per CDR3 protein. The sample comprises approximately 180,000 distinct CDR3 sequences, approximately 16% of which are singletons, and 2% to 2.5% rests with the top ten. This clonotype appeared many times. Its antigen is not identified. This sequence was found in an adult woman who had mild COVID-19 (a few samples of this study predate the infection). Cell type and time point are not known. Sequencing was performed on PBMCs or a T cell subset sorted from them (not recorded which).

As DNA, the CDR3 is TGTGCCAGCAGCCCCCGCCCCGGACTAGCGGGAGCTTCAGATACGCAGTATTTT. Translation: CASSPRPGLAGASDTQYF. The gene calls are TRBV4-2 and TRBJ2-3, with 13 bases that match TRBD2. Germline V gene sequence: CDR1 LGHNA, CDR2 YNFKEQ. The CDR3 totals 18 residues. J lost 4 bases, V lost 4 bases, and 11 bases had no gene match.